These T cell receptor beta chains were read from a single sample in a study of T cells in Graves' hyperthyroidism and ophthalmopathy. TCRdb fed the multiplex PCR reads into MiXCR, producing one record per CDR3 protein. The top ten clones hold under 15% of a sample with hundreds of thousands of distinct CDR3 sequences, roughly 14% of them seen once. Sequencing input: blood. These receptors all stem from a woman in her forties or fifties with Graves' ophthalmopathy. The CDR3 runs from the conserved cysteine through the conserved F or W. D genes are given only for firm matches. For some rows the clone size is stated as once, few or many, or as a class when expanded; others skip it.

v_call	clone_size	j_call	d_call	cdr3_nt	cdr3_aa
TRBV18	many	TRBJ2-5	NA	TGTGCCAGCCAAGCGGAAGTGCCCATAGAGACCCAGTACTTC	CASQAEVPIETQYF
TRBV4-2	few	TRBJ2-1	NA	TGTGCCAGCAGCCCACCTGGGGACTCCCATACGGGTGAGCAGTTCTTC	CASSPPGDSHTGEQFF
TRBV7-8	many	TRBJ1-5	TRBD1	TGTGCCAGCAGCCCGGGACAGTTCTTTAGCAATCAGCCCCAGCATTTT	CASSPGQFFSNQPQHF
TRBV12-3/TRBV12-4	many	TRBJ1-1	NA	TGTGCCAGCAGTTTTTGGGGGAGCACTGAAGCTTTCTTT	CASSFWGSTEAFF
TRBV7-9	few	TRBJ2-7	TRBD2	TGTGCCAGCAGCCTAACTAGCGGGAGGGAGAGCGAGCAGTACTTC	CASSLTSGRESEQYF
TRBV7-2	NA	TRBJ1-5	NA	TGTGCCAGCAGCTTAAATTCGTTTAATCAGCCCCAGCATTTT	CASSLNSFNQPQHF
TRBV20-1	many	TRBJ1-5	NA	TGCAGTGCTCCGGACCGTCGCGGCAATCAGCCCCAGCATTTT	CSAPDRRGNQPQHF
TRBV3-1	many	TRBJ1-1	NA	TGTGCCAGCAGCCAAGCATGGCTCCCGAACACTGAAGCTTTCTTT	CASSQAWLPNTEAFF
TRBV7-3	many	TRBJ2-1	TRBD2	TGTGCCAGCAGCTTAGGGGGAGGGGATGAGCAGTTCTTC	CASSLGGGDEQFF
TRBV28	many	TRBJ2-1	TRBD2	TGTGCCAGCAGACCAATAGCGGGAAGCTCCTACAATGAGCAGTTCTTC	CASRPIAGSSYNEQFF